The next 10 T cell receptor beta chains were all read from a single sample in a study of blood T cell repertoires in COVID-19. Method: immunoSEQ multiplex PCR; TCRdb's copy keeps in-frame clones and lacks some. The sample lists about 220,000 clones; 70% to 85% were seen once. Sequenced input: PBMCs or T cells enriched from blood (not recorded which). The source of these receptors is a woman aged 55-69 years who had recovered from COVID-19.

In its sample, this clone was seen once. V and J are TRBV19 and TRBJ1-3; 8 bases are a match to TRBD1. The J segment lost 3 bases and the V segment lost 6 bases, leaving 13 bases of the junction unmatched. The CDR3 totals 17 residues. Germline V gives CDR1 LNHDA, CDR2 SQIVND (reference sequence). The CDR3 DNA follows: TGTGCCAGTAGGGATCTAAGACAGGGGCGCAGTGGAAACACCATATATTTT. Translated: CASRDLRQGRSGNTIYF.

The J gene is TRBJ2-5, the V gene TRBV11-2; 10 nucleotides agree with TRBD2. V trimming: 6 bases; J trimming: 5 bases; junction bases outside the gene matches: 9. This CDR3 has 15 residues. Germline CDR1 is SGHAT and CDR2 is FQNNGV. The CDR3, as DNA: TGTGCCAGCAGATTTAGCGGGGGGCTCTTGGAGACCCAGTACTTC. Residues: CASRFSGGLLETQYF.

The chain is built from TRBV19 and TRBJ1-6; 8 bases align to TRBD1. The CDR3 is 16 residues long. Looked up from germline, CDR1 is LNHDA and CDR2 is SQIVND (reference sequence). The V segment lost 3 bases and the J segment 8 bases; nucleotides outside the gene matches: 9. CDR3 nucleotides: TGTGCCAGTAGTATTTTGAGACAGGGGATTTATTCACCCCTCCACTTT. This gives the protein CASSILRQGIYSPLHF.

The chain recombines TRBV9 with TRBJ1-4, with TRBD1 matching 8 bases. Germline-derived CDR1 and CDR2 are SGDLS and YYNGEE. V dropped 2 bases and J dropped 8; count of bases not matched to a gene: 5. This CDR3 is built from 14 residues. The CDR3 loop is CASSVTGDGEKLFF. The CDR3 DNA reads as TGTGCCAGCAGCGTGACAGGGGATGGCGAAAAACTGTTTTTT.

The rearrangement uses TRBV27 and TRBJ2-2; TRBD2 aligns across 8 bases. This CDR3 region has 15 residues. V was clipped by 6 bases and J by 4 bases; unmatched bases: 7. In germline, CDR1 is MNHEY, CDR2 SMNVEV (reference sequence). CDR3 protein: CASRTGRGGTGELFF. In DNA, the CDR3 is TGTGCCAGCAGGACCGGGAGGGGGGGCACCGGGGAGCTGTTTTTT.

This clone appeared a few times. The rearrangement joins TRBV25-1 to TRBJ1-2, with D unresolved. Germline values: CDR1 MGHDK, CDR2 SYGVNS. The CDR3 totals 14 residues. V lost 8 bases to trimming and J lost 8 bases, with 21 bases between them. The CDR3 nucleotides are TGTGCCAGCGCCTCCGGAGGGCTAGCCTACGGCTACACCTTC. Protein product: CASASGGLAYGYTF.

The genes are TRBV7-9 and TRBJ1-2, with 8 positions matching TRBD1. V lost 1 base to trimming and J lost 7 bases; unmatched junction nucleotides: 5. Germline V gene lookup returns CDR1 SEHNR and CDR2 FQNEAQ (reference sequence). This CDR3 contains 14 residues. CDR3 bases: TGTGCCAGCAGCTTAGAGCAGGGGGCGGCTGGCTACACCTTC. Translating gives CASSLEQGAAGYTF.

With regard to this clone: One junction end disagrees with the germline gene, perhaps due to a read error. The rearrangement uses TRBV6-6 and TRBJ2-2; 10 positions agree with TRBD2. The CDR3 covers 15 residues. Germline V CDR1 and CDR2: MNHNY, SVGAGI (reference sequence). The CDR3 DNA follows: TGTGCCAGCGAGCTAGCGGGGGCCTCATCGGGGACGGCCATTTTT. Translation gives CASELAGASSGTAIF.

This chain joins TRBV4-3 and TRBJ1-1; no definite D call. Germline loops: CDR1 LGHNA, CDR2 YSLEER. The CDR3 consists of 15 residues. The V end was cut by 1 base, the J end by 1 base, with 10 bases between. The CDR3 reads CASSQVSVGNTEAFF. The CDR3 DNA reads as TGCGCCAGCAGCCAAGTGTCGGTTGGGAACACTGAAGCTTTCTTT.

The V call is TRBV5-6, the J call TRBJ1-5; the match to TRBD1 covers 9 bases. The V gene's germline CDR1 is SGHDT and CDR2 YYEEEE. The V gene end was trimmed by 2 bases and the J gene end by 3 bases; junction bases not matched to a gene: 6. The CDR3 sequence is 16 residues long. DNA of the CDR3: TGTGCCAGCAGCTTTCTCGACAGGGGGAACAATCAGCCCCAGCATTTT. It is translated as CASSFLDRGNNQPQHF.